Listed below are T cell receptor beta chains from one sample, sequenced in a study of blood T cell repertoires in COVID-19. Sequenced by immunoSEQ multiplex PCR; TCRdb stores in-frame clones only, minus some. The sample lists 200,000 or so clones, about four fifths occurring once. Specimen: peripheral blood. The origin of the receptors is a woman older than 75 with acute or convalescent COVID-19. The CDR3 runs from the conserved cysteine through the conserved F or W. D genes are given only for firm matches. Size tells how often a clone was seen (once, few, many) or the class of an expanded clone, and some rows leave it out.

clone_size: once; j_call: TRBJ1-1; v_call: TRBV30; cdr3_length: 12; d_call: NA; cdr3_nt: TGTGCCTGGAGTGCCCGGAGCACTGAAGCTTTCTTT; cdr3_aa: CAWSARSTEAFF
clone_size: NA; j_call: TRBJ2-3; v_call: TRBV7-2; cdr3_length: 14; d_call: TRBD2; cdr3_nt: TGTGCCAGCAGCTTTAGCGGGTCCACAGATACGCAGTATTTT; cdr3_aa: CASSFSGSTDTQYF
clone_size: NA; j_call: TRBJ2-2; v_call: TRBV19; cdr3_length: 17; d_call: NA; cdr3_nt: TGTGCCATCAGTGGCAGAGACTGGGCAGGGGACACCGGGGAGCTGTTTTTT; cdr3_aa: CAISGRDWAGDTGELFF
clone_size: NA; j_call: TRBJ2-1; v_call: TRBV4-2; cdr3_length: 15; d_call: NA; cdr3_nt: TGTGCCAGCAGCCCTCCCGGGAGAACTTACAATGAGCAGTTCTTC; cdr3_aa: CASSPPGRTYNEQFF
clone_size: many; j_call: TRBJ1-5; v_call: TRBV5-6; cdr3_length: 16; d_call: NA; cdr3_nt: TGTGCCAGCAGCTTGATGTCAGTTTATAGCAATCAGCCCCAGCATTTT; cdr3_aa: CASSLMSVYSNQPQHF
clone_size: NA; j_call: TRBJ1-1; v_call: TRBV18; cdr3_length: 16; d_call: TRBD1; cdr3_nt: TGTGCCAGCTCACCGGGACAGGGGGCGCGGGGCACTGAAGCTTTCTTT; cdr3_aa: CASSPGQGARGTEAFF
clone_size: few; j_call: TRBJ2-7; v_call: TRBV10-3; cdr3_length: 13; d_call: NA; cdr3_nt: TGTGCCACCTCGAGCGGCGTTGACTACGAGCAGTACTTC; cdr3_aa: CATSSGVDYEQYF
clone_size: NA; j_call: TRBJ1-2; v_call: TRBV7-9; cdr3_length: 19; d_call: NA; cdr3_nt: TGTGCCAGCAGTCCGCCCCAGGCCGACATTTGGGACATCTTTAGTGGCTACACCTTC; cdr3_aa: CASSPPQADIWDIFSGYTF
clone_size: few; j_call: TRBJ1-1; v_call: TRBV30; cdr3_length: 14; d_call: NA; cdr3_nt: TGTGCCTGGTCCCTCACGACCGGGAGCACTGAAGCTTTCTTT; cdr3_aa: CAWSLTTGSTEAFF
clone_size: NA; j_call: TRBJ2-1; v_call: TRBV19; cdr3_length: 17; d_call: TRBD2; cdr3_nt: TGTGCCAGTAGTGCCAGGACTAGCGGGAGAGCCTACAATGAGCAGTTCTTC; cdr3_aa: CASSARTSGRAYNEQFF
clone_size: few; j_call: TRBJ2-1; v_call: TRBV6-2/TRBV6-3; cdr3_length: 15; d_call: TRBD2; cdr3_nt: TGTGCCAGCAGTTACCAGGGACTAGCGGGGGTTGAGCAGTTCTTC; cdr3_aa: CASSYQGLAGVEQFF
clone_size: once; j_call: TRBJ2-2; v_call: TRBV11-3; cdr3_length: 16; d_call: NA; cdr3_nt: TGTGCCAGCAGCCCTTGGGGGCCCGCGAACACCGGGGAGCTGTTTTTT; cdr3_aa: CASSPWGPANTGELFF
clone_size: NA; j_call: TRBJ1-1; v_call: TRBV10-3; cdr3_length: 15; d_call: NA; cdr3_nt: TGTGCCATCAGTGAGTCCGGGGGGGAGAACACTGAAGCTTTCTTT; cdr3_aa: CAISESGGENTEAFF
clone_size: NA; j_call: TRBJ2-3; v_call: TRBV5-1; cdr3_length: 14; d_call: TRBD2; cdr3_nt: TGCGCCAGCAGCTGGGCGGGAGAAGGGGATACGCAGTATTTT; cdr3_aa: CASSWAGEGDTQYF
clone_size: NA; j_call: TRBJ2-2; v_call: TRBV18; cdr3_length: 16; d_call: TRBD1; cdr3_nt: TGTGCCAGCTCACCCGGGACAGTGAGGGGCACCGGGGAGCTGTTTTTT; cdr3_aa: CASSPGTVRGTGELFF
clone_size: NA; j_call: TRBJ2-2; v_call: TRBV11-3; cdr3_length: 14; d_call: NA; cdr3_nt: TGTGCCAGCAGCCCCGTTCTTTCCGCCGGGGAGCTGTTTTTT; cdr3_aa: CASSPVLSAGELFF
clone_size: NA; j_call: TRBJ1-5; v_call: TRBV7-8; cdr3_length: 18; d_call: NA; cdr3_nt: TGTGCCAGCAGCCTCTTCCTGGTGGGCGCAGTGTCTTATCAGCCCCAGCATTTT; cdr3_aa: CASSLFLVGAVSYQPQHF
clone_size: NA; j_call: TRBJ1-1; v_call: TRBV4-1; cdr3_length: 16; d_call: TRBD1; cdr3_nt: TGCGCCAGCAGCCTCACGCCCGGGACAGGGGACACTGAAGCTTTCTTT; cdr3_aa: CASSLTPGTGDTEAFF
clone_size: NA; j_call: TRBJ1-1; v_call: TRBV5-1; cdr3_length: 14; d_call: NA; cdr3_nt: TGCGCCAGCAGGCTAGGGGATGGTCTCACTGAAGCTTTCTTT; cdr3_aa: CASRLGDGLTEAFF
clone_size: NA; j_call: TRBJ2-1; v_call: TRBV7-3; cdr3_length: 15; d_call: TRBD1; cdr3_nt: TGTGCCAGCAGTCGGGACAGGAGCTCCTACAATGAGCAGTTCTTC; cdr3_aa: CASSRDRSSYNEQFF
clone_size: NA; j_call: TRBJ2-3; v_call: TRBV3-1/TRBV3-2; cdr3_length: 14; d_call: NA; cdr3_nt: TGTGCCAGCAGCCAGGGAGCCAGCACAGATACGCAGTATTTT; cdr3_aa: CASSQGASTDTQYF
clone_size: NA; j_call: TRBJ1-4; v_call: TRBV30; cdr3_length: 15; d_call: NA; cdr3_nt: TGTGCCTGGCGCGCGACAGGCGCAACTAATGAAAAACTGTTTTTT; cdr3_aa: CAWRATGATNEKLFF
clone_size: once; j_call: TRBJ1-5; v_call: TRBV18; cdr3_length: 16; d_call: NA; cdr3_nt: TGTGCCAGCTCACCGGACATCAGCAATAGCAATCAGCCCCAGCATTTT; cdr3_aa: CASSPDISNSNQPQHF
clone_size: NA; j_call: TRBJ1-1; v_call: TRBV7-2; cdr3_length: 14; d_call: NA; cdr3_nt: TGTGCCAGCAGCCGGGGGGGGACACACACTGAAGCTTTCTTT; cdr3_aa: CASSRGGTHTEAFF
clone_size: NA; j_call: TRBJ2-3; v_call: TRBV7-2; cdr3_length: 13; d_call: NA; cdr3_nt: TGTGCCAGCAGCGGGCGGGGCACAGATACGCAGTATTTT; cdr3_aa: CASSGRGTDTQYF
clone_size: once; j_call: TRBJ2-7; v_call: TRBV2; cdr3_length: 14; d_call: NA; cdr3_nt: TGTGCCAGCAGTCAAAGGACAGCCTTCTACGAGCAGTACTTC; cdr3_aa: CASSQRTAFYEQYF
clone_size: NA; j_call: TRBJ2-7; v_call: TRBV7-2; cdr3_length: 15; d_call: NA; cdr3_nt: TGTGCCAGCAGCTTAGCTCGGCAGGGGTGGAAGGAGCAGTACTTC; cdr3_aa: CASSLARQGWKEQYF
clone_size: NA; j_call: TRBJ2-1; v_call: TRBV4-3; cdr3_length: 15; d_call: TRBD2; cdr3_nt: TGCGCCAGCCGCCCAGCGGGGGGCTCCTACAATGAGCAGTTCTTC; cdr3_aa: CASRPAGGSYNEQFF
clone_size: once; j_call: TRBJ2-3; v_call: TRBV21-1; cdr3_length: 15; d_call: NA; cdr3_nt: TGTGCCAGCAGCAATAAGAGGGCCGCCCCCCATACGCAGTATTTT; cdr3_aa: CASSNKRAAPHTQYF
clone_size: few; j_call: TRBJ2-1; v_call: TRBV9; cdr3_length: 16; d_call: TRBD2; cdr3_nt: TGTGCCAGCAGCGCCTTAGCGGGGGGCGCCTACAATGAGCAGTTCTTC; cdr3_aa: CASSALAGGAYNEQFF
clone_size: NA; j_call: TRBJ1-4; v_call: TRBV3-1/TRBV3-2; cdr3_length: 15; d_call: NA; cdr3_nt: TGTGCCAGCAGCCAAGATGGCGGGTCTAATGAAAAACTGTTTTTT; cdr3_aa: CASSQDGGSNEKLFF
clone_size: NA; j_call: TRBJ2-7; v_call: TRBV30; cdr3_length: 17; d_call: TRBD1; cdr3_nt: TGTGCCTGGAGTGGGCGGCAAGGACAGGGCAGGTCCTACGAGCAGTACTTC; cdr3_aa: CAWSGRQGQGRSYEQYF